Presented here are 10 T cell receptor beta chains from one specimen sequenced in a study of blood T cell repertoires in COVID-19 (dated by TCRdb to 2018 to 2020). Libraries were built with the immunoSEQ multiplex PCR assay. The clones in this table, taken by TCRdb from immuneACCESS, are in-frame only. Not every clone is retained; where verified, under half of the shortfall comes from an unresolved V gene, and the cause of the rest is unknown. Recorded for this sample are 180,000 or so clones; 86% of them occurred a single time. The ten largest clonotypes hold 4.5% to 6.5% of the sample. The specimen sequenced was PBMCs or T cells enriched from blood (not recorded which). The receptors were gathered from a man aged 40-55 years with acute COVID-19.

The gene calls are TRBV4-3 and TRBJ1-6; D not certain. CDR3 length equals 13 residues. Looked up from germline, CDR1 is LGHNA and CDR2 is YSLEER. Trimming took off 6 bases at V and 6 bases at J, with 9 bases between the two ends. In DNA, the CDR3 is TGCGCCAGCAGTAGTCACCTTAATTCACCCCTCCACTTT. It is translated as CASSSHLNSPLHF.

A few counts support this clone. The chain uses TRBV13 and TRBJ1-1, with D uncertain. CDR1 and CDR2 from the germline V gene are PRHDT and FYEKMQ (reference sequence). V lost 4 bases and J lost 5, with 5 bases in between. The CDR3 runs 11 residues. The CDR3 nucleotides are TGTGCCAGCAGCTCTCTTACTGAAGCTTTCTTT. Protein: CASSSLTEAFF.

This sequence joins TRBV7-9 and TRBJ2-2; the D gene is possibly TRBD2 (5 bases). The germline V and J ends were trimmed by 4 bases and 5 bases, with 14 bases remaining between them. CDR1 is SEHNR, CDR2 FQNEAQ, per germline (reference sequence). The CDR3 extends over 15 amino acids. The CDR3 DNA sequence: TGTGCCAGCAGCTCCTCTTCGGGGAGAACCGGGGAGCTGTTTTTT. Its translation: CASSSSSGRTGELFF.

The chain recombines TRBV13 with TRBJ2-5, with 13 bases matching TRBD2. There are 15 residues in the CDR3. Trimming cost V 4 bases and J 5 bases; bases outside gene matches: 4. Germline lookup yields CDR1 PRHDT and CDR2 FYEKMQ (reference sequence). The CDR3 DNA reads TGTGCCAGCAGCTCCACTAGCGGGGGGGTGGAGACCCAGTACTTC. Translation gives CASSSTSGGVETQYF.

The gene calls are TRBV30 and TRBJ2-3, with 12 bases matching TRBD1. CDR1 is GTSNPN and CDR2 is SVGIG in the germline V gene (reference sequence). J was trimmed by 10 bases and V by 2 bases; bases with no gene match: 13. The CDR3 totals 16 residues. CDR3 in amino acids: CAWSLGTGGVLWAQYF. CDR3 in DNA: TGTGCCTGGAGTTTAGGGACAGGGGGCGTATTGTGGGCGCAGTATTTT.

The sample holds a few counts of this clone. The chain combines TRBV4-2 with TRBJ1-4, with D uncertain. Germline CDR1 reads LGHNA; CDR2 reads YNFKEQ. Deletions cut 1 base from V and 4 bases from J, with 16 bases between. The CDR3 is made up of 17 amino acids. Here the CDR3 DNA reads TGTGCCAGCAGCCAAGTTGTGGCGGCAGCCGATAATGAAAAACTGTTTTTT. Amino acid sequence: CASSQVVAAADNEKLFF.

J is TRBJ2-1 and V is TRBV11-2; 9 bases agree with TRBD2. Germline trimming cut 4 bases from V and 5 bases from J; bases unmatched to any gene: 9. Germline CDR1 is SGHAT and CDR2 is FQNNGV. The CDR3 totals 16 residues. The CDR3 bases are TGTGCCAGCAGCTCCCACTCGAGCGGGAGGAACAATGAGCAGTTCTTC. This codes for CASSSHSSGRNNEQFF.

V gene TRBV30 combines with J gene TRBJ2-7, with 7 bases aligning to TRBD2. CDR3 size: 15 residues. Germline V gives CDR1 GTSNPN, CDR2 SVGIG (reference sequence). Unmatched junction bases numbered 9, after V lost 0 bases and J lost 4 bases. The CDR3 reads CAWSVMGDYLYEQYF. CDR3 in DNA: TGTGCCTGGAGTGTAATGGGGGACTACCTTTACGAGCAGTACTTC.

CDR3 in amino acids: CASSWLMSSGDYNEQFF. The CDR3 region has the DNA TGTGCCAGCTCGTGGCTAATGTCTAGCGGGGACTACAATGAGCAGTTCTTC. The gene calls are TRBV18 and TRBJ2-1, with 9 bases fitting TRBD2. Germline V gives CDR1 KGHSH, CDR2 LQKENI. The CDR3 is 17 residues long. V lost 6 bases, J lost 3 bases, and 12 bases stayed unmatched.

The rearrangement links TRBV7-2 to TRBJ1-3; 7 bases map to TRBD1. Per the germline V gene, CDR1 is SGHTA and CDR2 is FQGNSA. With V trimmed by 5 bases and J by 0 bases, 4 bases remained unmatched. This CDR3 has 15 residues. The CDR3 protein is CASSPGQISGNTIYF. CDR3 nucleotide sequence: TGTGCCAGCAGCCCGGGACAGATCTCTGGAAACACCATATATTTT.